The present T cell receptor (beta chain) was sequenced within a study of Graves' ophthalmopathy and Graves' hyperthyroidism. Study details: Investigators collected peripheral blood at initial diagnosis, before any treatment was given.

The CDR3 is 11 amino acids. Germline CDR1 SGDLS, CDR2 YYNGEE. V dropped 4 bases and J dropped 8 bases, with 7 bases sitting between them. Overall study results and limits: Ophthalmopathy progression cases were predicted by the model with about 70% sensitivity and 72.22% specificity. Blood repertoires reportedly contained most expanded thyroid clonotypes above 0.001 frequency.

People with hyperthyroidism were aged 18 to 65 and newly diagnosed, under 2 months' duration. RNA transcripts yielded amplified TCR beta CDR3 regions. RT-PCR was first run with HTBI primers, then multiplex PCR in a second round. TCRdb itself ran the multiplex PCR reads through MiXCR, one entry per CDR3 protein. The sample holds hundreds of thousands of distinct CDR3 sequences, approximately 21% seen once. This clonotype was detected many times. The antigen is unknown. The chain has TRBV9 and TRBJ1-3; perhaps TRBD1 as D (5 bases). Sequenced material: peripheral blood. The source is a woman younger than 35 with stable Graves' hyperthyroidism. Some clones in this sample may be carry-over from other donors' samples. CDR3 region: CASSLGDTIYF. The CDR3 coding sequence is TGTGCCAGCAGCCTAGGGGACACCATATATTTT.